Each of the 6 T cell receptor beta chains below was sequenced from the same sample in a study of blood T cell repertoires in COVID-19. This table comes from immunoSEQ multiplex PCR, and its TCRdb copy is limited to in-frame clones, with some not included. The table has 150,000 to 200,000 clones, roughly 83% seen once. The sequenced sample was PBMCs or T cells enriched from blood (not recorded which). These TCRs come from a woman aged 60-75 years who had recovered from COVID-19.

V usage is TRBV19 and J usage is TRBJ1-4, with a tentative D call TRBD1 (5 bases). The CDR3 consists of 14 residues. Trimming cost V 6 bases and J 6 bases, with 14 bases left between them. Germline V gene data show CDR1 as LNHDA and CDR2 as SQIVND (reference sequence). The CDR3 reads CASSLLGGDEKLFF. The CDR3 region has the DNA TGTGCCAGTAGCCTGCTCGGGGGGGATGAAAAACTGTTTTTT.

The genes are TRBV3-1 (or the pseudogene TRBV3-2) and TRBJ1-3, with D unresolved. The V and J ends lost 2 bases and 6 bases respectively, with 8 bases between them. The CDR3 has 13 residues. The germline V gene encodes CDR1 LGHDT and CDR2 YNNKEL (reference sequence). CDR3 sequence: CASSQFLANTIYF. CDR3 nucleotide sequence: TGTGCCAGCAGCCAATTCTTAGCAAACACCATATATTTT.

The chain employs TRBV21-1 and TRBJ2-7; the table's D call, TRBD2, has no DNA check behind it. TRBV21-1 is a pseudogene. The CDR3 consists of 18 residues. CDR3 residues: CASSMGLAGALLHYEQYF. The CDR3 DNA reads TGTGCCAGCAGCATGGGACTAGCGGGAGCACTATTACACTACGAGCAGTACTTC.

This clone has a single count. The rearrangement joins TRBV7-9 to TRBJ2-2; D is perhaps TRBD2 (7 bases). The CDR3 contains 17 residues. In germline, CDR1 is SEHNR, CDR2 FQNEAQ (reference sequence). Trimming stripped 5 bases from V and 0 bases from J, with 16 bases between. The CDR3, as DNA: TGTGCCAGCAGCGAGAGCCCCGGGGGGCCGAACACCGGGGAGCTGTTTTTT. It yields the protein CASSESPGGPNTGELFF.

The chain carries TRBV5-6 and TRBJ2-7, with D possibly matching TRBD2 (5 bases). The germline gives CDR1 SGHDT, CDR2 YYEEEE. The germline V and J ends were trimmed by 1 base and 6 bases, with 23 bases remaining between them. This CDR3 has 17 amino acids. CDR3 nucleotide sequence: TGTGCCAGCAGCTTGTTTTCTTCAATTGCCGCGGAGGCCGAGCAGTACTTC. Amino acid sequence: CASSLFSSIAAEAEQYF.

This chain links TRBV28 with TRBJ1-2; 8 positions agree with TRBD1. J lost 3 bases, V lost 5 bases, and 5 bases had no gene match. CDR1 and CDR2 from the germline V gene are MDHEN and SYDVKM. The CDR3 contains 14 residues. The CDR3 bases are TGTGCCAGCAGTGGCGGACAGGGCCACTATGGCTACACCTTC. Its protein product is CASSGGQGHYGYTF.